A selection of T cell receptor beta chains follows, all from one sample in a study of cytomegalovirus exposure and HLA in healthy donors. Sequenced by immunoSEQ multiplex PCR; TCRdb stores in-frame clones only, minus some. The sample lists 55,000 to 65,000 clones, about 69% occurring once. The sequencing sample was made of PBMCs. All receptors come from a man aged 25-45 years in good health and CMV-seropositive. Both conserved end residues are part of each CDR3. Fields, in order: D gene, clone size, V gene, J gene, CDR3 DNA, CDR3 protein. The D gene is left open where the match is weak. The size of a clone is reported for some rows only, either as once, few or many, or as a class for expanded clones.

d_gene: NA; abundance: NA; v_gene: TRBV10-2; j_gene: TRBJ1-1; CDR3nt: TGCGCCAGCGGAGAGAAGCATTCAACAACTGAAGCTTTCTTT; CDR3aa: CASGEKHSTTEAFF
d_gene: NA; abundance: few; v_gene: TRBV28; j_gene: TRBJ1-5; CDR3nt: TGTGCCAGCTTAGGTGGGCCACCCTATCAGCCCCAGCATTTT; CDR3aa: CASLGGPPYQPQHF
d_gene: TRBD2; abundance: few; v_gene: TRBV4-3; j_gene: TRBJ2-1; CDR3nt: TGCGCCAGCAGCCAAGGGGTGTCGGAAGGCCCGGGACTAGCGCGCTCCAATGAGCAGTTCTTC; CDR3aa: CASSQGVSEGPGLARSNEQFF
d_gene: NA; abundance: NA; v_gene: TRBV7-9; j_gene: TRBJ2-3; CDR3nt: TGTGCCAGCAGCCCCCTCGGGCCAGGGCGAACAGATACGCAGTATTTT; CDR3aa: CASSPLGPGRTDTQYF
d_gene: TRBD1; abundance: NA; v_gene: TRBV7-8; j_gene: TRBJ1-2; CDR3nt: TGTGCCAGCAGCTTAGACAGGGGTCTAATCCTCTATGGCTACACCTTC; CDR3aa: CASSLDRGLILYGYTF
d_gene: NA; abundance: few; v_gene: TRBV4-3; j_gene: TRBJ2-2; CDR3nt: TGCGCCAGCAGCCAAGGTTCGGCGAACACCGGGGAGCTGTTTTTT; CDR3aa: CASSQGSANTGELFF
d_gene: NA; abundance: NA; v_gene: TRBV7-2; j_gene: TRBJ1-6; CDR3nt: TGTGCCAGCAGCTTATCAACAGGGAATAGGGGTTCACCCCTCCACTTT; CDR3aa: CASSLSTGNRGSPLHF
d_gene: NA; abundance: few; v_gene: TRBV5-1; j_gene: TRBJ2-2; CDR3nt: TGCGCCAGCAGCCCAGGGGGGCAGGGCGGCACCGGGGAGCTGTTTTTT; CDR3aa: CASSPGGQGGTGELFF
d_gene: NA; abundance: NA; v_gene: TRBV30; j_gene: TRBJ1-6; CDR3nt: TGTGCCTGGAGTTCAGACCCAGGGAATTCACCCCTCCACTTT; CDR3aa: CAWSSDPGNSPLHF
d_gene: NA; abundance: NA; v_gene: TRBV6-1; j_gene: TRBJ1-1; CDR3nt: TGTGCCAGCAGTGCCATCGGTGGTAGAAACACTGAAGCTTTCTTT; CDR3aa: CASSAIGGRNTEAFF
d_gene: TRBD1; abundance: NA; v_gene: TRBV7-3; j_gene: TRBJ1-2; CDR3nt: TGTGCCAGCAGCTTAGACAGGGGAGGTGGCTACACCTTC; CDR3aa: CASSLDRGGGYTF
d_gene: TRBD1; abundance: NA; v_gene: TRBV30; j_gene: TRBJ1-5; CDR3nt: TGTGCCTGGAGTGACTCGGGACAGGGTCGCAATCAGCCCCAGCATTTT; CDR3aa: CAWSDSGQGRNQPQHF
d_gene: NA; abundance: NA; v_gene: TRBV25-1; j_gene: TRBJ2-7; CDR3nt: TGTGCCAGCAGTGAAACCATTCCGCCCTACGAGCAGTACTTC; CDR3aa: CASSETIPPYEQYF
d_gene: TRBD1; abundance: NA; v_gene: TRBV19; j_gene: TRBJ2-7; CDR3nt: TGTGCCAGTAGTCTAACAGGGGCGACCCGTGTGTACGAGCAGTACTTC; CDR3aa: CASSLTGATRVYEQYF
d_gene: TRBD2; abundance: NA; v_gene: TRBV9; j_gene: TRBJ2-5; CDR3nt: TGTGCCAGCAGCGTAGGACTAGCGGGGGGACGGGAGACCCAGTACTTC; CDR3aa: CASSVGLAGGRETQYF
d_gene: NA; abundance: NA; v_gene: TRBV2; j_gene: TRBJ1-1; CDR3nt: TGTGCCAGCAGTGATAGCGATTTGCGGGTCACTGGAGCTTTCTTT; CDR3aa: CASSDSDLRVTGAFF
d_gene: NA; abundance: NA; v_gene: TRBV5-1; j_gene: TRBJ2-7; CDR3nt: TGCGCCAGCAGCTTGGGGGCCGTCGCCTACGAGCAGTACTTC; CDR3aa: CASSLGAVAYEQYF
d_gene: NA; abundance: NA; v_gene: TRBV28; j_gene: TRBJ1-5; CDR3nt: TGTGCCAGCAGCCCCGGGAAGATCCGGTTTATCAGCAATCAGCCCCAGCATTTT; CDR3aa: CASSPGKIRFISNQPQHF